The 25 T cell receptor beta chains below were found in one sample sequenced in a study of cytomegalovirus exposure and HLA in healthy donors. It was with 60 Vbeta and 13 Jbeta primers that the PCR ran. TCRdb's table, derived via immunoSEQ multiplex PCR, lists solely in-frame clones and lacks some. The sample carries about 59,000 clones, 65% to 80% recorded once. What was sequenced was PBMCs. The receptors come from a man younger than 45 in good health and CMV-seropositive.

The V and J genes are TRBV18 and TRBJ1-1, with 8 bases lining up with TRBD1. Germline CDR1 reads KGHSH; CDR2 reads LQKENI. This CDR3 region has 17 residues. V was pared by 6 bases and J by 1 base, with 13 bases of the junction left unmatched. The CDR3 DNA follows: TGTGCCAGCTCCCGTCGGACAGGGTCGGCTTGGAACACTGAAGCTTTCTTT. Protein: CASSRRTGSAWNTEAFF.

V and J are TRBV6-6 and TRBJ2-5; the match to TRBD2 covers 10 bases. The J call is in doubt because the DNA end fits TRBJ2-7 better. Germline lookup yields CDR1 MNHNY and CDR2 SVGAGI (reference sequence). The CDR3 contains 14 residues. This chain's CDR3 is CASSVAGGVDEQYF. Written as DNA, the CDR3 is TGTGCCAGCAGTGTAGCGGGGGGCGTCGACGAGCAGTACTTC.

This chain uses TRBV7-9 with TRBJ1-6; tentative D call: TRBD1 (6 bases). The germline gives CDR1 SEHNR, CDR2 FQNEAQ (reference sequence). The CDR3 has 14 residues. Trimming cost V 2 bases and J 10 bases, with 12 bases left between them. In DNA form, the CDR3 reads TGTGCCAGCAGCTTACAAGGGGGTGGATCACCCCTCCACTTT. Amino acid sequence: CASSLQGGGSPLHF. The variable domain in full, completed from reference TRBV7-9 and TRBJ1-6, reads DTGVSQNPRHKITKRGQNVTFRCDPISEHNRLYWYRQTLGQGPEFLTYFQNEAQLEKSRLLSDRFSAERPKGSFSTLEIQRTEQGDSAMYLCASSLQGGGSPLHFGNGTRLTVT.

V and J are TRBV5-1 and TRBJ2-7; no clear D gene. The CDR3 is 13 amino acids. V was cut by 1 base and J by 9 bases, with 14 bases left in between. Germline V gene lookup returns CDR1 SGHRS and CDR2 YFSETQ. CDR3 sequence (DNA): TGCGCCAGCAGCTTGTACCGCGGAGACGGGCAGTACTTC. This codes for CASSLYRGDGQYF.

The chain employs TRBV29-1 and TRBJ1-2; D perhaps matches TRBD1 (6 bases). Germline CDR1 is SQVTM and CDR2 is ANQGSEA. The CDR3 has 10 amino acids. The germline V and J ends were trimmed by 4 bases and 7 bases, with 7 bases remaining between them. The CDR3 DNA reads as TGCAGCGTTGTGGACAGTGGCTACACCTTC. Its translation is CSVVDSGYTF.

The chain combines TRBV7-2 with TRBJ2-1; unclear D gene. The V end lost 4 bases, the J end lost 12 bases, and 13 bases lay between the germline ends. The V gene's germline CDR1 is SGHTA and CDR2 FQGNSA. The CDR3 is made up of 12 amino acids. CDR3 loop: CASSWAQKGQFF. CDR3 bases: TGTGCCAGCAGCTGGGCCCAAAAAGGGCAGTTCTTC.

The rearrangement links TRBV5-6 to TRBJ1-4; D uncertain. The CDR3 has 14 amino acids. V gave up 1 base and J gave up 6 bases, with 10 bases separating them. CDR1 is SGHDT and CDR2 is YYEEEE in the germline V gene. The CDR3 protein is CASSLQANYEKLFF. The CDR3 DNA sequence: TGTGCCAGCAGCTTGCAGGCGAACTATGAAAAACTGTTTTTT. Full variable domain (missing parts from reference TRBV5-6 and TRBJ1-4): DAGVTQSPTHLIKTRGQQVTLRCSPKSGHDTVSWYQQALGQGPQFIFQYYEEEERQRGNFPDRFSGHQFPNYSSELNVNALLLGDSALYLCASSLQANYEKLFFGSGTQLSVL.

V and J are TRBV29-1 and TRBJ1-2; D is undetermined. With 4 bases removed from V and 1 base from J, the gap between germline ends came to 10 bases. Germline V gene lookup returns CDR1 SQVTM and CDR2 ANQGSEA. CDR3 length: 13 residues. The CDR3 DNA follows: TGCAGCGTTGCGAGGTCCGTTAACTATGGCTACACCTTC. It specifies CSVARSVNYGYTF.

V usage is TRBV27 and J usage is TRBJ1-1, with TRBD1 as a possible D gene (5 bases). The CDR3 length is 11 residues. Trimming took off 7 bases at V and 7 bases at J, with 10 bases between the two ends. In germline, CDR1 is MNHEY, CDR2 SMNVEV (reference sequence). The CDR3 sequence is CASKWGLEAFF. The CDR3 DNA follows: TGTGCCAGCAAATGGGGACTTGAAGCTTTCTTT.

Details on this clone: One junction end does not reproduce the germline sequence, and a read error may be involved. The chain combines TRBV10-3 with TRBJ1-1, with 12 nucleotides matching TRBD1. The CDR3 is made up of 13 amino acids. Germline CDR1 ENHRY, CDR2 SYGVKD. CDR3 residues: CAISEGDRGHVIF. The CDR3 coding sequence is TGTGCCATCAGTGAGGGGGACAGGGGGCACGTCATCTTT.

V gene TRBV29-1 combines with J gene TRBJ1-3; D is possibly TRBD1 (5 bases). Trimming shortened V by 6 bases and J by 1 base, and 10 bases separated the two germline ends. This CDR3 is 13 amino acids long. Per germline, CDR1 SQVTM and CDR2 ANQGSEA. CDR3 residues: CSVRDRSGNTIYF. The CDR3 nucleotides read TGCAGCGTCCGAGACAGATCTGGAAACACCATATATTTT.

CDR3: CASPPRRSGGLSNYGYTF. The CDR3 coding sequence is TGTGCAAGTCCCCCCCGCCGTTCGGGAGGGCTTTCTAACTATGGCTACACCTTC. The V call is TRBV12-2, the J call TRBJ1-2. TRBV12-2 is a documented pseudogene. CDR3 length: 18 residues.

This sequence joins TRBV14 and TRBJ1-2, with 7 bases aligning to TRBD1. The CDR3 spans 14 residues. V was clipped by 4 bases and J by 4 bases; unmatched bases: 6. Germline V gives CDR1 SGHDN, CDR2 FVKESK. The CDR3 is CASSRGGQAYGYTF. Written as DNA, the CDR3 is TGTGCCAGCAGCCGAGGAGGACAGGCCTATGGCTACACCTTC.

V and J are TRBV5-1 and TRBJ1-6; D is perhaps TRBD1 (5 bases). The V gene lost 0 bases and the J gene lost 6 bases, with 10 bases spanning the gap. Germline loops: CDR1 SGHRS, CDR2 YFSETQ. CDR3 length equals 15 residues. The chain's CDR3 is CASSLATDRNSPLHF. Written as DNA, the CDR3 is TGCGCCAGCAGCTTGGCGACAGACCGTAATTCACCCCTCCACTTT.

V and J are TRBV6-5 and TRBJ1-4; maybe TRBD1 (5 bases). V was cut by 6 bases and J by 6 bases, with 14 bases left in between. Looked up from germline, CDR1 is MNHEY and CDR2 is SVGAGI. The CDR3 spans 14 residues. CDR3 protein: CASRLHGGDEKLFF. The DNA of the CDR3 is TGTGCCAGCAGACTACATGGGGGGGATGAAAAACTGTTTTTT.

The gene calls are TRBV5-6 and TRBJ1-4; TRBD1 matches at 7 bases. CDR3 length: 13 residues. From germline, CDR1 is SGHDT and CDR2 YYEEEE. Trimming took 4 bases from V and 8 from J; bases not matched to a gene: 5. The CDR3 DNA sequence: TGTGCCAGCAGCCGACAGGGTCGCGAAAAACTGTTTTTT. Protein product: CASSRQGREKLFF.

The CDR3 sequence is CSVEGAGGNSRYNEQFF. The CDR3, as DNA: TGCAGCGTTGAAGGGGCAGGGGGCAATTCAAGATACAATGAGCAGTTCTTC. This sequence joins TRBV29-1 and TRBJ2-1; TRBD1 matches at 8 bases. Germline CDR1 is SQVTM and CDR2 is ANQGSEA. V was pared by 1 base and J by 4 bases, with 12 bases of the junction left unmatched. The CDR3 consists of 17 residues.

V is TRBV7-8 and J is TRBJ1-1; TRBD1 aligns across 8 bases. This CDR3 is 14 amino acids long. The trim removed 6 bases at V and 5 bases at J, leaving 8 bases unmatched. Germline loops: CDR1 SGHVS, CDR2 FQNEAQ. As DNA, the CDR3 is TGTGCCAGCAGTTCAACAGGGGGAAGAACTGAAGCTTTCTTT. It is translated as CASSSTGGRTEAFF. The full variable domain, completed using reference TRBV7-8 and TRBJ1-1, is GAGVSQSPRYKVAKRGQDVALRCDPISGHVSLFWYQQALGQGPEFLTYFQNEAQLDKSGLPSDRFFAERPEGSVSTLKIQRTQQEDSAVYLCASSSTGGRTEAFFGQGTRLTVV.

Only a few counts were recorded for this clone. The chain couples TRBV29-1 to TRBJ2-7, with D possibly TRBD1 on 6 matching bases. V lost 4 bases, J lost 3 bases, and 7 bases lay in between. There are 11 residues in the CDR3. Germline V gene lookup returns CDR1 SQVTM and CDR2 ANQGSEA. The CDR3 bases are TGCAGCGTTGGACAGGTCTACGAGCAGTACTTC. Protein sequence: CSVGQVYEQYF.

The CDR3 DNA is TGTGCCAGCAGGGCTCCGGGACTCAATCTAAATGGCTACACCTTC. Its protein is CASRAPGLNLNGYTF. The rearrangement links TRBV6-6 to TRBJ1-2; possibly TRBD1 for D (5 bases). CDR1 and CDR2 from the germline V gene are MNHNY and SVGAGI (reference sequence). This CDR3 has 15 residues. Trimming stripped 6 bases from V and 6 bases from J, with 20 bases between.

This clone was found once. This chain uses TRBV19 with TRBJ1-5; D is possibly TRBD1 (5 bases). The V gene's germline CDR1 is LNHDA and CDR2 SQIVND (reference sequence). V lost 6 bases and J lost 2, with 8 bases in between. There are 13 residues in the CDR3. In nucleotides, the CDR3 is TGTGCCAGTAGCGCGGGGGGCAATCAGCCCCAGCATTTT. Translation: CASSAGGNQPQHF.

This clone was detected only a few times. The chain is built from TRBV7-2 and TRBJ1-1; 12 bases line up with TRBD1. The CDR3 is 15 residues long. Germline CDR1 SGHTA, CDR2 FQGNSA. V shed 5 bases, J shed 6 bases, and the junction held 7 bases outside the gene matches. The CDR3 DNA follows: TGTGCCAGCAGCCTCCGGGACAGGGGGCTGGCTGAAGCTTTCTTT. Translated: CASSLRDRGLAEAFF.

The chain recombines TRBV5-1 with TRBJ2-3, with D maybe TRBD2 (6 bases). Germline CDR1 reads SGHRS; CDR2 reads YFSETQ. The CDR3 runs 15 residues. V lost 3 bases and J 2 bases, leaving 13 bases between the germline ends. CDR3 DNA sequence: TGCGCCAGCAGCTCCGGGACGGGAGACACAGATACGCAGTATTTT. Residues: CASSSGTGDTDTQYF.

The rearrangement uses TRBV6-5 and TRBJ1-1; no definite D call. This CDR3 contains 14 residues. Trimming removed 0 bases from V and 1 base from J, with 6 bases in between. The germline gives CDR1 MNHEY, CDR2 SVGAGI. For the CDR3, the DNA is TGTGCCAGCAGTTACTCGCGGGGGAACACTGAAGCTTTCTTT. Translating it yields CASSYSRGNTEAFF.

This clone was seen only once. This chain connects TRBV7-9 to TRBJ1-2, with D possibly being TRBD1 (6 bases). This CDR3 spans 14 amino acids. Germline CDR1 SEHNR, CDR2 FQNEAQ (reference sequence). V gave up 1 base and J gave up 8 bases, with 14 bases separating them. DNA of the CDR3: TGTGCCAGCAGCTTAGAGGGCAGGGGACGCGGCTACACCTTC. Encoded protein: CASSLEGRGRGYTF.